This T cell receptor (beta chain) was recorded in a study of blood T cell repertoires in COVID-19. This table comes from immunoSEQ multiplex PCR, and its TCRdb copy is limited to in-frame clones, with some not included. The sample carries approximately 70,000 clones, 90% recorded once. CDR3 length: 17 residues. The ends lost 10 bases at V and 8 bases at J; junction bases unmatched: 17. Germline-derived CDR1 and CDR2 are MDHEN and SYDVKM. The sample consisted of peripheral blood. This receptor was identified in a woman younger than 35 with acute or convalescent COVID-19. The chain has TRBV28 and TRBJ1-4, with 12 bases identical to TRBD1. CDR3 amino acids: CATLTSGTGGYREKLFF. The DNA for the CDR3 is TGTGCCACCCTGACCTCCGGGACAGGGGGCTATCGAGAAAAACTGTTTTTT.